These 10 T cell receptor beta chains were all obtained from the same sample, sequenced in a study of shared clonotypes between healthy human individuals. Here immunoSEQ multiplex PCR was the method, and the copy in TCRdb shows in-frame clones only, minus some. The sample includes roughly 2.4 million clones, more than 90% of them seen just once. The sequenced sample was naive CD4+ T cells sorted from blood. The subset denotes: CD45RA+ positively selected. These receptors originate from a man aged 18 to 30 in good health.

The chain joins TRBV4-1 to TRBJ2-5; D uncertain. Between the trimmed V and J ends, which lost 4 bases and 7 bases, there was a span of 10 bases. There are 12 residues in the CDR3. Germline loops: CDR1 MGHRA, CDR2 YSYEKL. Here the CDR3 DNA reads TGCGCCAGCAGCCCCTTCGGCGGGACCCAGTACTTC. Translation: CASSPFGGTQYF.

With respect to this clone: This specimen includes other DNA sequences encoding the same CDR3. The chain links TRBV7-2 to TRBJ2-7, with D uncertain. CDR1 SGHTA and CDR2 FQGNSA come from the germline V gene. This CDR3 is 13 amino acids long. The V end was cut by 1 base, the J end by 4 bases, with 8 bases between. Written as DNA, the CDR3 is TGTGCCAGCAGCTTAGAGCAAGGTTACGAGCAGTACTTC. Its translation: CASSLEQGYEQYF.

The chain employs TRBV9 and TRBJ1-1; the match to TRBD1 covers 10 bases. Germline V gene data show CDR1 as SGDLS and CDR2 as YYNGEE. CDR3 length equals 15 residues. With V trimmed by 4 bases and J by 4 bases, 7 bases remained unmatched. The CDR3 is CASSPLWTGGTEAFF. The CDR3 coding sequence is TGTGCCAGCAGCCCCCTATGGACAGGGGGCACTGAAGCTTTCTTT.

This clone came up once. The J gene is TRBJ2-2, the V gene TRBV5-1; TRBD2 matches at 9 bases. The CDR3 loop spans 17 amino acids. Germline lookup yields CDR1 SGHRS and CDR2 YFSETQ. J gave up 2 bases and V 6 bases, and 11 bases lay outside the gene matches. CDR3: CASTFLTSGDNTGELFF. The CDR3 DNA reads TGCGCCAGCACCTTCCTGACTAGCGGAGATAACACCGGGGAGCTGTTTTTT.

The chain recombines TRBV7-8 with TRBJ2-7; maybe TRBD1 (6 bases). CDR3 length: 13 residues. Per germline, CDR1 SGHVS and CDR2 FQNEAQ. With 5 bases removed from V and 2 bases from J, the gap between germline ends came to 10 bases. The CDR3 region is CASSTGQPYEQYF. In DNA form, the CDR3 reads TGTGCCAGCAGCACCGGACAGCCCTACGAGCAGTACTTC.

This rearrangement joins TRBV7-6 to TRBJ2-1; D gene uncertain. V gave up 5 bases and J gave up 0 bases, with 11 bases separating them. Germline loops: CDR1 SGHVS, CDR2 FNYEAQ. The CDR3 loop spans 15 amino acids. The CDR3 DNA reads TGTGCCAGCAGCAGGGAATTGAGCTCCTACAATGAGCAGTTCTTC. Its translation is CASSRELSSYNEQFF.

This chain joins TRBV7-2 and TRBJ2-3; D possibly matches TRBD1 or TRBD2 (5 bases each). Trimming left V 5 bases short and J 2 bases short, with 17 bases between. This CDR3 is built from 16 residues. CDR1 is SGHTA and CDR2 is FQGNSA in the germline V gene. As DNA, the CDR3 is TGTGCCAGCAGCCCTGCTTTCGGGACCCTCACAGATACGCAGTATTTT. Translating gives CASSPAFGTLTDTQYF.

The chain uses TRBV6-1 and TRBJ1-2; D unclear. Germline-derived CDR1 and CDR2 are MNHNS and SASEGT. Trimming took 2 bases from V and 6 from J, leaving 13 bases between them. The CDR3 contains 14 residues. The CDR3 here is CASSEILGSHGYTF. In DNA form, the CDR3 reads TGTGCCAGCAGTGAAATTCTGGGTTCCCATGGCTACACCTTC.

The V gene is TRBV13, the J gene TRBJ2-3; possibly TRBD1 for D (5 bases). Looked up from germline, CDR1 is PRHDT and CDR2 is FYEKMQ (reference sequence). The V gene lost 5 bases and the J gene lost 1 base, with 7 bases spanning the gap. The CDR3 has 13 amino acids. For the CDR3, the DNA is TGTGCCAGCAGCGCGACAGGCACAGATACGCAGTATTTT. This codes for CASSATGTDTQYF. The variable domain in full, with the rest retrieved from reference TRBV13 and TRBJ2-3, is AAGVIQSPRHLIKEKRETATLKCYPIPRHDTVYWYQQGPGQDPQFLISFYEKMQSDKGSIPDRFSAQQFSDYHSELNMSSLELGDSALYFCASSATGTDTQYFGPGTRLTVL.

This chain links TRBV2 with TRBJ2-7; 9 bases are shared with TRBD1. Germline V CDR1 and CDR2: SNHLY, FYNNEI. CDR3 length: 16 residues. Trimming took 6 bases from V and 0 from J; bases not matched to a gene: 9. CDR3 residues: CASRGVGQGLSYEQYF. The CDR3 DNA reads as TGTGCCAGCAGGGGGGTGGGACAGGGACTCTCCTACGAGCAGTACTTC. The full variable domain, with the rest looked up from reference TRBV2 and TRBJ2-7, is EPEVTQTPSHQVTQMGQEVILRCVPISNHLYFYWYRQILGQKVEFLVSFYNNEISEKSEIFDDQFSVERPDGSNFTLKIRSTKLEDSAMYFCASRGVGQGLSYEQYFGPGTRLTVT.